Listed here is a single TCR beta chain. The authors' processing: Amplification of reference gene primers provided the estimated nucleated cell counts. Some clones are missing from TCRdb's copy, which holds only in-frame ones; the method was immunoSEQ multiplex PCR. V and J calls and clone size follow that table, whereas D and trimming were derived from the DNA. The table shows 100,000 or so clones, with almost 95% occurring only once. The data stem from a study of blood T cell repertoires in COVID-19. Source material: peripheral blood. The source is a man aged 45-65 years with active COVID-19.

The CDR3 loop is CASKRDTGNQPQHF. The CDR3 region has the DNA TGTGCCAGCAAACGTGACACAGGCAATCAGCCCCAGCATTTT. The chain links TRBV5-7 to TRBJ1-5; D unresolved. TRBV5-7 is known as an ORF, though its function is uncertain. V was pared by 6 bases and J by 2 bases, with 12 bases between. The CDR3 extends over 14 amino acids.